This is a list of T cell receptor beta chains from one sample in a study of blood T cells in healthy people across ages. TCRdb fed the 5' RACE reads into MiXCR, producing one record per CDR3 protein. This sample has under 800,000 distinct CDR3 sequences; around 20% occur once, and the top ten carry roughly 3.6%. Sequenced input: blood. These receptors came from a man aged 70 or older in good health. Each CDR3 is given with its conserved first and last residue. A D gene is named only where the DNA matches it firmly. Size values are once, few and many counts, or a class for expanded clones, and some rows have none.

D	V	J	size	DNA	CDR3
.	TRBV3-1	TRBJ1-1	few	TGTGCCAGCAGCCAAGCCTTTGAAAACACTGAAGCTTTCTTT	CASSQAFENTEAFF
TRBD2	TRBV14	TRBJ2-1	few	TGTGCCAGCAGCCAGTTTAGTGGCGGGAGAGGAGGAGAGCAGTTCTTC	CASSQFSGGRGGEQFF
TRBD2	TRBV5-1	TRBJ2-7	.	TGCGCCAGCAGCAAACTAGCGGGAGGAAAGGACGAGCAGTACTTC	CASSKLAGGKDEQYF
TRBD1	TRBV6-6	TRBJ2-5	.	TGTGCCAGCAGTACCCTTGGACAGGGAATGGGAGGAGAGCAGTACTTC	CASSTLGQGMGGEQYF
.	TRBV28	TRBJ2-7	.	TGTGCCAGCAGTTTACTTCTGGACTCCCGGCTGGAGCAGTACTTC	CASSLLLDSRLEQYF
TRBD2	TRBV14	TRBJ2-3	.	TGTGCCAGCAGCCACGGGACTAGCGGGAGAACGCAGTATTTT	CASSHGTSGRTQYF
.	TRBV29-1	TRBJ2-7	.	TGCAGCGTAAGACCCGAAATAGGCTACGAGCAGTACTTC	CSVRPEIGYEQYF
.	TRBV5-1	TRBJ2-5	many	TGCGCCAGCAGTATCGGCCGGAGCCAAGAGACCCAGTACTTC	CASSIGRSQETQYF
.	TRBV12-3/TRBV12-4	TRBJ1-1	.	TGTGCCAGCAGTGACAGTTTTACTGAAGCTTTCTTT	CASSDSFTEAFF
.	TRBV7-9	TRBJ2-7	once	TGTGCCAGCAGCTTAGTTGGCAGGGACAAACCCTACGAGCAGTACTTC	CASSLVGRDKPYEQYF
TRBD1	TRBV28	TRBJ2-2	.	TGTGCCAGCAGTTTCAGGCGACAGGGGGCCTCGAACACCGGGGAGCTGTTTTTT	CASSFRRQGASNTGELFF
.	TRBV28	TRBJ2-6	.	TGTGCCAGCAGTTTCGGTGGGGGGTATCCCTCTGGGGCCAACGTCCTGACTTTC	CASSFGGGYPSGANVLTF
TRBD1	TRBV9	TRBJ1-3	.	TGTGCCAGTACCCCGGGACAGGGTGCTGGAAACACCATATATTTT	CASTPGQGAGNTIYF
.	TRBV15	TRBJ2-3	many	TGTGCCACCAGCAGAGATCTCTCAGGGGCAGGCACAGATACGCAGTATTTT	CATSRDLSGAGTDTQYF
.	TRBV20-1	TRBJ1-5	many	TGCAGTGCTACACCAGGGGCTCAGCCCCAGCATTTT	CSATPGAQPQHF
.	TRBV29-1	TRBJ1-1	.	TGCAGCGGCGGGACACAGTACACTGAAGCTTTCTTT	CSGGTQYTEAFF
.	TRBV5-1	TRBJ2-1	few	TGCGCCAGCAGCTTGGACGTGGGAATGAAGAATGAGCAGTTCTTC	CASSLDVGMKNEQFF
.	TRBV6-5	TRBJ2-3	.	TGTGCCAGCTGCGAGGACGGCCTCGGGAATACGCAGTATTTT	CASCEDGLGNTQYF
.	TRBV9	TRBJ1-1	few	TGTGCCAGCAGCGTATCGGCAGATACACTGAACACTGAAGCTTTCTTT	CASSVSADTLNTEAFF
.	TRBV4-3	TRBJ2-1	many	TGCGCCAGCAGCCAAGGGCGCAGGGCCGATGAGCAGTTCTTC	CASSQGRRADEQFF
TRBD1	TRBV7-8	TRBJ1-5	.	TGTGCCAGCAGCGCGGGACTGGCAGGGGGCTATAGCAATCAGCCCCAGCATTTT	CASSAGLAGGYSNQPQHF
.	TRBV2	TRBJ2-4	few	TGTGCCAGCAGCCCGGACAGAAATCTGGACATTCAGTACTTC	CASSPDRNLDIQYF
TRBD2	TRBV7-9	TRBJ2-5	.	TGTGCCAGCAACTTAGTGGCTAGCGGGGAAGAGACCCAGTACTTC	CASNLVASGEETQYF
.	TRBV20-1	TRBJ2-1	few	TGCAGTGCCAAGGGACCAGAACGCTCCTACAATGAGCAGTTCTTC	CSAKGPERSYNEQFF
.	TRBV5-5	TRBJ2-2	few	TGTGCCAGCAGCCCCTTAGCGGACGCGAACACCGGGGAGCTGTTTTTT	CASSPLADANTGELFF
.	TRBV7-2	TRBJ1-2	.	TGTGCCAGCAGCTTATTCTTCGGTCCGCCGCAGGATGGCTACACCTTC	CASSLFFGPPQDGYTF
.	TRBV3-1	TRBJ2-2	few	TGTGCCAGCAGCCAAGTACAGCTTGGCGCGAACACCGGGGAGCTGTTTTTT	CASSQVQLGANTGELFF
.	TRBV10-3	TRBJ2-2	many	TGTGCCATCAGTGAAGGGACAAAGAACACCGGGGAGCTGTTTTTT	CAISEGTKNTGELFF
.	TRBV28	TRBJ2-1	.	TGTGCCAGCAGTTTATACTTAGCGTCGAGCTCCTACAATGAGCAGTTCTTC	CASSLYLASSSYNEQFF
TRBD2	TRBV7-4	TRBJ2-7	.	TGTGCCAGCAGGGGACTAGTTTCCCACGAGCAGTACTTC	CASRGLVSHEQYF
.	TRBV7-3	TRBJ2-6	few	TGTGCCAGCAGCTTAAGGGGAACTTCTGGGGCCAACGTCCTGACTTTC	CASSLRGTSGANVLTF
TRBD2	TRBV5-5	TRBJ2-3	.	TGTGCCAGCAGCTTGATAGCGGGAGTGGATACGCAGTATTTT	CASSLIAGVDTQYF
TRBD2	TRBV29-1	TRBJ2-1	.	TGCAGCGTTGGGGGGAGGGCCGCGAATGAGCAGTTCTTC	CSVGGRAANEQFF